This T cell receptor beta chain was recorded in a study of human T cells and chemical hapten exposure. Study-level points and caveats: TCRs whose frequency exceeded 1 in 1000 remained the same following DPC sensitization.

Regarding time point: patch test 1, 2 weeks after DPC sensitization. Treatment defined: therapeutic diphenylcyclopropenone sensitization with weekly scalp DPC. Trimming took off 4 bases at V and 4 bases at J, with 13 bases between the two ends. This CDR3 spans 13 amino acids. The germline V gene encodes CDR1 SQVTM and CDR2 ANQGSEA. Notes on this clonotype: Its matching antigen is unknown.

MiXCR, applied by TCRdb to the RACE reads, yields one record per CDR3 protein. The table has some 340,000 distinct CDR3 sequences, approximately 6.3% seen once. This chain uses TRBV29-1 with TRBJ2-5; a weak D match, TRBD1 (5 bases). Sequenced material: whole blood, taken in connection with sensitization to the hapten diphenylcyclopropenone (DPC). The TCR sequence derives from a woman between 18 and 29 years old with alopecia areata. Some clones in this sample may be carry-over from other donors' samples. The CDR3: CSVGPQGRETQYF. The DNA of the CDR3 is TGCAGCGTTGGTCCCCAGGGCAGAGAGACCCAGTACTTC.